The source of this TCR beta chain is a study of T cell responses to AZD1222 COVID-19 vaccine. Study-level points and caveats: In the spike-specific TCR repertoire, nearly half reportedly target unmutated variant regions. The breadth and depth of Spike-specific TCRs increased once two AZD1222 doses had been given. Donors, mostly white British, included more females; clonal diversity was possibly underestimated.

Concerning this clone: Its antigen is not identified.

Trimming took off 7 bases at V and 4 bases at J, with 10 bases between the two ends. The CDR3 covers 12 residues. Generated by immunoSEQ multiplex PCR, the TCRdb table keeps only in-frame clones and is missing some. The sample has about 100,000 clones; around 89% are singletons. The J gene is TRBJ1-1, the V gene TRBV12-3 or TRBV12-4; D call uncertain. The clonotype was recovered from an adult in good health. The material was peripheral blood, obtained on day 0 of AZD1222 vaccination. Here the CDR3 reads CASINGGTEAFF. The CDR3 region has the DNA TGTGCCAGCATTAATGGTGGCACTGAAGCTTTCTTT.